The T cell receptor (beta chain) described here comes from a study of shared clonotypes between healthy human individuals. Study findings and constraints: In having few donors, the study represented limited genetic and exposure-history diversity.

V was cut by 1 base and J by 6 bases, with 7 bases left in between. From germline, CDR1 is SEHNR and CDR2 FQNEAQ (reference sequence). This CDR3 has 13 residues. The table came from immunoSEQ multiplex PCR; TCRdb's copy has only in-frame clones and leaves some out. The sample yields 450,000 to 550,000 clones, 60% to 85% seen once. In the case of this clone: Its antigen remains unidentified.

Nashville, Tennessee was home to all donors, each a Caucasian adult. Sequenced material: PBMCs. The sequence derives from a woman between 40 and 55 years old in good health. Some clones in this sample may be carry-over from other donors' samples. The J gene is TRBJ2-1, the V gene TRBV7-9; the D is unclear. The CDR3 protein is CASSLGSSNEQFF. CDR3 nucleotides: TGTGCCAGCAGCTTAGGATCCAGCAATGAGCAGTTCTTC.